This T cell receptor (beta chain) was captured in a study of T-cell reconstitution after alpha-beta-depleted transplantation in children. The library targeted TCRbeta and was prepared with unique molecular identifiers. TCRdb analysed the PCR reads with MiXCR anew, one entry per CDR3 protein. The table lists about 610,000 distinct CDR3 sequences, roughly a tenth of them singletons. This clonotype was counted at least ten times. CDR3 length equals 17 residues. The V and J ends lost 0 bases and 3 bases respectively, with 18 bases between them. Germline V lookup: CDR1 DFQATT, CDR2 SNEGSKA (reference sequence).

The TCR sequence derives from a human donor who donated a stem cell graft to a child with acute myeloid leukemia. The sample consisted of PBMCs from the stem cell graft donor, taken from the stem cell graft. The V gene is TRBV20-1, the J gene TRBJ2-1; no definite D call. The DNA for the CDR3 is TGCAGTGCTAGAGATCGAATACCCATTCCGTTCTACAATGAGCAGTTCTTC. This sequence encodes CSARDRIPIPFYNEQFF.